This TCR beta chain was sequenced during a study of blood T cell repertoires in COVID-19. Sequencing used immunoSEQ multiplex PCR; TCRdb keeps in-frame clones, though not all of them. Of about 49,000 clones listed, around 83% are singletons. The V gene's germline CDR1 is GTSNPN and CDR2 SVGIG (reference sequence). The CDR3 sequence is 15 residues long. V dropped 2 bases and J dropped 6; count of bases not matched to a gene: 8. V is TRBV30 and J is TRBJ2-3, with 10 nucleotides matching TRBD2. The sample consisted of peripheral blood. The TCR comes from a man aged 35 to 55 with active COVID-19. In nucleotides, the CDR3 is TGTGCCTGGAGTAGGGGGGCTAGCGGGAGTGATACGCAGTATTTT. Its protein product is CAWSRGASGSDTQYF.